These 9 T cell receptor beta chains were sequenced from one sample in a study of naive and memory T cell subsets. The SP2 primer and nested alpha and beta constant region primers amplified ligated cDNA in four rounds. TCRdb re-analysed the 5' RACE reads in MiXCR, keeping a single row per CDR3 protein. The sample carries more than 45,000 distinct CDR3 sequences, approximately 4.5% recorded once. A UMI-containing oligonucleotide was joined by 3' ligation to the TCR cDNA template. The receptor set was obtained from a female donor in good health.

In its sample, this clonotype was seen many times. The chain recombines TRBV21-1 with TRBJ1-2; TRBD1 is taken as the D call from the table, unchecked against the DNA. TRBV21-1 has pseudogene status. The CDR3 loop spans 17 amino acids. CDR3 sequence (DNA): TGTGCCAGCAGCAAAGTTGTGGGCGGACAGGAAAACTATGGCTACACCTTC. It codes for CASSKVVGGQENYGYTF.

This clonotype was observed many times. V usage is TRBV5-1 and J usage is TRBJ2-6; possible D gene TRBD1, 7 bases. Per germline, CDR1 SGHRS and CDR2 YFSETQ. The V end lost 1 base, the J end lost 0 bases, and 17 bases lay between the germline ends. The CDR3 contains 19 residues. CDR3 protein: CASSLWGDRSSSGANVLTF. CDR3 coding DNA: TGCGCCAGCAGCTTGTGGGGGGACAGATCAAGCTCTGGGGCCAACGTCCTGACTTTC.

This clonotype was recorded at least ten times. This rearrangement joins TRBV6-2 or TRBV6-3 to TRBJ2-1, with 8 bases fitting TRBD2. Germline loops: CDR1 MNHEY, CDR2 SVGEGT. The CDR3 loop spans 16 amino acids. The V gene end was trimmed by 5 bases and the J gene end by 5 bases; junction bases not matched to a gene: 11. CDR3 sequence reads: CASSLRSSGDHNEQFF. CDR3 in DNA: TGTGCCAGCAGTCTACGAAGTAGCGGGGATCACAATGAGCAGTTCTTC.

The chain recombines TRBV14 with TRBJ2-3, with D possibly TRBD2 on 5 matching bases. CDR1 is SGHDN, CDR2 FVKESK, per germline. The CDR3 runs to 15 residues. Trimming stripped 3 bases from V and 0 bases from J, with 10 bases between. The CDR3 spells CASSQVTGSTDTQYF. The CDR3 nucleotides are TGTGCCAGCAGCCAGGTGACGGGAAGCACAGATACGCAGTATTTT.

This clonotype was detected ten times or more. The genes are TRBV20-1 and TRBJ1-1, with TRBD1 identical over 9 bases. Germline V gene lookup returns CDR1 DFQATT and CDR2 SNEGSKA (reference sequence). This CDR3 contains 15 residues. The V and J ends lost 5 bases and 0 bases, in that order; junction bases with no gene match: 7. This CDR3 is CSAGTGRGMNTEAFF. In nucleotides, the CDR3 is TGCAGTGCTGGGACAGGGCGCGGCATGAACACTGAAGCTTTCTTT.

The genes are TRBV5-4 and TRBJ1-1, with 7 positions matching TRBD1. Per germline, CDR1 SGHNT and CDR2 YYREEE (reference sequence). The V and J ends lost 3 bases and 10 bases, in that order; junction bases with no gene match: 18. The CDR3 runs to 16 residues. The CDR3 DNA reads as TGTGCCAGCAGCTCGGCCGGGGGGGACAGCCCCCGGGGAGCTTTCTTT. Protein sequence: CASSSAGGDSPRGAFF.

In this sample, this clonotype turned up a few times. The chain couples TRBV5-1 to TRBJ2-7, with D perhaps matching TRBD2 (6 bases). Between the trimmed V and J ends, which lost 4 bases and 5 bases, there was a span of 10 bases. The germline gives CDR1 SGHRS, CDR2 YFSETQ. This CDR3 has 12 amino acids. CDR3 region: CASSLSGDEQYF. Written as DNA, the CDR3 is TGCGCCAGCAGCCTCTCGGGGGACGAGCAGTACTTC.

In its sample, this clonotype was seen many times. The V and J genes are TRBV28 and TRBJ2-5, with a weak D call TRBD2 (5 bases). The V gene lost 7 bases and the J gene lost 1 base, with 10 bases spanning the gap. The germline V gene has CDR1 MDHEN and CDR2 SYDVKM. The CDR3 runs 13 residues. The CDR3 loop is CASTGRGQETQYF. CDR3 nucleotides: TGTGCCAGCACCGGCCGGGGCCAAGAGACCCAGTACTTC.

This clonotype was observed many times. The rearrangement links TRBV7-2 to TRBJ2-2, with 11 bases aligning to TRBD2. Germline-derived CDR1 and CDR2 are SGHTA and FQGNSA. V dropped 1 base and J dropped 5; count of bases not matched to a gene: 6. The CDR3 totals 17 residues. CDR3 amino acids: CASSLDGLAGGTGELFF. CDR3 nucleotides: TGTGCCAGCAGCTTAGATGGGCTAGCGGGGGGAACCGGGGAGCTGTTTTTT.